This T cell receptor beta chain was recovered during a study of CD8 T cells in Susac syndrome. RNA was extracted with the RNeasy kit, and a quantity of 0.5 to 1 ug was reverse transcribed using random hexamers. Across 54 Vbeta and 13 Jbeta, TCR beta CDR3 was amplified with immunoSEQ multiplex PCR. In TCRdb, the immunoSEQ multiplex PCR reads were re-called with MiXCR into one record per CDR3 protein. In the table there are some 300,000 distinct CDR3 sequences, 89% of which are singletons. Sequencing of TCR beta was carried out in blood CD8+ and CD4+ T cells. The sample was CD8+ T cells from PBMCs. The sequence was obtained from a human donor with multiple sclerosis.

CDR3 DNA sequence: TGCAGTGCTCGGGGACAGGTGAGCTCCTACGAGCAGTACTTC. Translating it yields CSARGQVSSYEQYF. The J gene is TRBJ2-7, the V gene TRBV20-1; TRBD1 agrees at 8 bases. The ends lost 5 bases at V and 0 bases at J; junction bases unmatched: 6. The germline gives CDR1 DFQATT, CDR2 SNEGSKA (reference sequence). The CDR3 is 14 amino acids.